Listed here are 31 T cell receptor beta chains from one sample, sequenced in a study of shared clonotypes between healthy human individuals (dated by TCRdb to 2020 to 2022). Libraries came from the immunoSEQ multiplex PCR assay. The clones in this table, taken by TCRdb from immuneACCESS, are in-frame only. Not every clone is retained; where verified, under half of the shortfall comes from an unresolved V gene, and the cause of the rest is unknown. A total of just over 2,000,000 clones appear in this sample, 85% to 95% of them only once. Jointly, the top ten make up approximately 0.13% of the sample. The sample consisted of naive CD4+ T cells sorted from blood. The cell subset or site tag for this specimen amounts to: CD45RA+ positively selected. The receptor set was obtained from a man aged 18 to 30 in good health.

The chain links TRBV5-4 to TRBJ2-7; 11 bases fit TRBD2. With 0 bases clipped from V and 2 bases from J, the junction kept 4 bases outside the gene matches. The CDR3 consists of 16 residues. CDR1 SGHNT and CDR2 YYREEE come from the germline V gene (reference sequence). CDR3: CASSLGIAGGPYEQYF. CDR3 nucleotides: TGTGCCAGCAGCTTGGGTATAGCGGGGGGGCCCTACGAGCAGTACTTC.

The V and J genes are TRBV19 and TRBJ2-3, with unresolved D. The CDR3 contains 13 residues. Trimming stripped 3 bases from V and 10 bases from J, with 14 bases between. Germline lookup yields CDR1 LNHDA and CDR2 SQIVND (reference sequence). The CDR3 DNA follows: TGTGCCAGTAGTATTTCCTTGTCTGGTGCGCAGTATTTT. Amino acids: CASSISLSGAQYF.

Written as DNA, the CDR3 is TGTGCCAGCAGCCCAAAGGGGGACGGCCTAGGGGGCTACTATGGCTACACCTTC. Translated, it gives CASSPKGDGLGGYYGYTF. V gene TRBV5-6 combines with J gene TRBJ1-2; 7 bases are a match to TRBD1. With 4 bases clipped from V and 3 bases from J, the junction kept 18 bases outside the gene matches. CDR1 is SGHDT, CDR2 YYEEEE, per germline. The CDR3 is 18 amino acids.

This chain uses TRBV6-1 with TRBJ1-5; D gene uncertain. Per the germline V gene, CDR1 is MNHNS and CDR2 is SASEGT. V was cut by 6 bases and J by 0 bases, with 18 bases left in between. This CDR3 region has 17 residues. As DNA, the CDR3 is TGTGCCAGCAGCGAATCAGTGATAGCATATAGCAATCAGCCCCAGCATTTT. Translation gives CASSESVIAYSNQPQHF.

The V gene is TRBV7-2, the J gene TRBJ2-7; 7 nucleotides agree with TRBD2. The trim removed 3 bases at V and 3 bases at J, leaving 8 bases unmatched. Germline CDR1 is SGHTA and CDR2 is FQGNSA. The CDR3 is made up of 15 amino acids. The CDR3 sequence: CASSLDGTTFYEQYF. Here the CDR3 DNA reads TGTGCCAGCAGCTTGGACGGGACTACCTTCTACGAGCAGTACTTC. The variable domain in full, completed from reference TRBV7-2 and TRBJ2-7, reads GAGVSQSPSNKVTEKGKDVELRCDPISGHTALYWYRQSLGQGLEFLIYFQGNSAPDKSGLPSDRFSAERTGGSVSTLTIQRTQQEDSAVYLCASSLDGTTFYEQYFGPGTRLTVT.

The chain recombines TRBV5-1 with TRBJ1-5; D unresolved. Germline-derived CDR1 and CDR2 are SGHRS and YFSETQ. The CDR3 loop spans 13 amino acids. Trimming shortened V by 0 bases and J by 6 bases, and 7 bases separated the two germline ends. The CDR3 coding sequence is TGCGCCAGCAGCTTGGAATTCGGTCAGCCCCAGCATTTT. As protein: CASSLEFGQPQHF.

This rearrangement joins TRBV25-1 to TRBJ2-1; TRBD2 agrees at 10 bases. The germline V gene has CDR1 MGHDK and CDR2 SYGVNS. J lost 7 bases, V lost 3 bases, and 6 bases had no gene match. This CDR3 spans 15 amino acids. The CDR3 DNA reads TGTGCCAGCAGTGACGAAGCGGGAGGGCGTAATGAGCAGTTCTTC. Amino acid sequence: CASSDEAGGRNEQFF.

This sequence joins TRBV11-2 and TRBJ1-4; TRBD1 agrees at 8 bases. Unmatched junction bases numbered 2, after V lost 5 bases and J lost 0 bases. From germline, CDR1 is SGHAT and CDR2 FQNNGV. The CDR3 spans 15 residues. The chain's CDR3 is CASSTGQATNEKLFF. The CDR3 DNA reads TGTGCCAGCAGCACGGGACAGGCAACTAATGAAAAACTGTTTTTT. Complete variable domain (other parts from reference TRBV11-2 and TRBJ1-4): EAGVAQSPRYKIIEKRQSVAFWCNPISGHATLYWYQQILGQGPKLLIQFQNNGVVDDSQLPKDRFSAERLKGVDSTLKIQPAKLEDSAVYLCASSTGQATNEKLFFGSGTQLSVL.

V is TRBV7-9 and J is TRBJ2-7; TRBD2 might be the D (5 bases). Trimming shortened V by 8 bases and J by 1 base, and 12 bases separated the two germline ends. CDR1 is SEHNR and CDR2 is FQNEAQ in the germline V gene (reference sequence). This CDR3 region has 13 residues. CDR3: CASATRGSYEQYF. The CDR3 coding sequence is TGTGCCAGCGCCACACGGGGTTCCTACGAGCAGTACTTC. Supplemented by reference TRBV7-9 and TRBJ2-7, the full variable domain reads DTGVSQNPRHKITKRGQNVTFRCDPISEHNRLYWYRQTLGQGPEFLTYFQNEAQLEKSRLLSDRFSAERPKGSFSTLEIQRTEQGDSAMYLCASATRGSYEQYFGPGTRLTVT.

The chain combines TRBV30 with TRBJ2-7, with D possibly TRBD2 on 5 matching bases. Germline CDR1 reads GTSNPN; CDR2 reads SVGIG (reference sequence). V lost 2 bases, J lost 4 bases, and 24 bases lay in between. The CDR3 extends over 17 amino acids. Here the CDR3 DNA reads TGTGCCTGGAGTACTCCGGGCGGGCCCCGAGTAGGGTACGAGCAGTACTTC. Amino acid sequence: CAWSTPGGPRVGYEQYF.

The chain joins TRBV7-2 to TRBJ2-7; the match to TRBD2 covers 8 bases. Trimming removed 1 base from V and 2 bases from J; junction bases left unmatched: 10. The CDR3 consists of 17 residues. Germline V gives CDR1 SGHTA, CDR2 FQGNSA. DNA for the CDR3: TGTGCCAGCAGCTTAGAATGGACTAGCAGTTACCCCTACGAGCAGTACTTC. Encoded protein: CASSLEWTSSYPYEQYF.

The chain couples TRBV29-1 to TRBJ2-7, with no clear D. The germline gives CDR1 SQVTM, CDR2 ANQGSEA. Trimming took 0 bases from V and 2 from J, leaving 8 bases between them. This CDR3 comprises 13 residues. The CDR3 loop is CSVEEDNAYEQYF. Written as DNA, the CDR3 is TGCAGCGTTGAAGAAGACAATGCCTACGAGCAGTACTTC.

Only a few counts were recorded for this clone. Other DNA sequences from this sample encode an identical CDR3 as well. The gene calls are TRBV5-4 and TRBJ2-7, with D possibly matching TRBD1 (5 bases). Germline V lookup: CDR1 SGHNT, CDR2 YYREEE (reference sequence). With 1 base removed from V and 2 bases from J, the gap between germline ends came to 7 bases. This CDR3 is built from 13 residues. The CDR3 bases are TGTGCCAGCAGCTTGCCAGGGACCTACGAGCAGTACTTC. Encoded protein: CASSLPGTYEQYF.

CDR3 in DNA: TGTGCCAGCAGCGTAGAGCCGGGGGGCAGGGTCACAGATACGCAGTATTTT. This encodes CASSVEPGGRVTDTQYF. The rearrangement joins TRBV9 to TRBJ2-3; D might be TRBD2 (7 bases). In germline, CDR1 is SGDLS, CDR2 YYNGEE. The CDR3 contains 17 residues. Trimming stripped 0 bases from V and 2 bases from J, with 16 bases between. The variable domain in full, completed from reference TRBV9 and TRBJ2-3, reads DSGVTQTPKHLITATGQRVTLRCSPRSGDLSVYWYQQSLDQGLQFLIQYYNGEERAKGNILERFSAQQFPDLHSELNLSSLELGDSALYFCASSVEPGGRVTDTQYFGPGTRLTVL.

This clone was seen only once. As DNA, the CDR3 is TGCGCCAGCAGCGGAGCCTCTGGAAACACCATATATTTT. Protein: CASSGASGNTIYF. The chain couples TRBV4-1 to TRBJ1-3, with D unclear. The germline V and J ends were trimmed by 5 bases and 0 bases, with 5 bases remaining between them. This CDR3 has 13 residues. CDR1 and CDR2 (germline): MGHRA, YSYEKL.

This chain connects TRBV11-2 to TRBJ1-2, with D unclear. Germline V gene lookup returns CDR1 SGHAT and CDR2 FQNNGV. The CDR3 has 14 residues. Trimming took 0 bases from V and 8 from J, leaving 13 bases between them. CDR3 residues: CASSLETRQRGYTF. DNA of the CDR3: TGTGCCAGCAGCTTAGAAACCCGACAAAGGGGCTACACCTTC. Looking up the rest from reference TRBV11-2 and TRBJ1-2 gives the full variable domain: EAGVAQSPRYKIIEKRQSVAFWCNPISGHATLYWYQQILGQGPKLLIQFQNNGVVDDSQLPKDRFSAERLKGVDSTLKIQPAKLEDSAVYLCASSLETRQRGYTFGSGTRLTVV.

The chain recombines TRBV15 with TRBJ2-4; D call uncertain. V was pared by 1 base and J by 4 bases, with 11 bases between. The CDR3 contains 15 residues. CDR1 and CDR2 (germline): LNHNV, YYDKDF (reference sequence). CDR3 bases: TGTGCCACCAGCAGAGCCGACGTCCCAAAAAACATTCAGTACTTC. It is translated as CATSRADVPKNIQYF.

V gene TRBV5-1 combines with J gene TRBJ2-1; D is uncertain. Trimming removed 4 bases at V and 7 bases at J, with 6 bases between. This CDR3 has 11 amino acids. Germline-derived CDR1 and CDR2 are SGHRS and YFSETQ. The CDR3: CASSISNEQFF. The DNA for the CDR3 is TGCGCCAGCAGCATCAGTAATGAGCAGTTCTTC.

A note on this clone: Within the sample, other DNA sequences also encode this same CDR3. CDR3 bases: TGCGCCAGCAGCTCACAGGGGGAGACCCAGTACTTC. Translating gives CASSSQGETQYF. The V gene is TRBV5-1, the J gene TRBJ2-5; 7 positions match TRBD1. V gave up 3 bases and J gave up 5 bases; unmatched junction bases: 1. CDR3 length: 12 residues. The germline gives CDR1 SGHRS, CDR2 YFSETQ.

This chain connects TRBV5-1 to TRBJ2-5; D unresolved. From germline, CDR1 is SGHRS and CDR2 YFSETQ. This CDR3 has 15 amino acids. Trimming took 3 bases from V and 0 from J, leaving 12 bases between them. The CDR3: CASSSNSKYQETQYF. CDR3 nucleotides: TGCGCCAGCAGCTCCAACAGCAAGTACCAAGAGACCCAGTACTTC.

The chain's CDR3 is CASIKLGLNGEAFF. CDR3 coding DNA: TGTGCCAGCATCAAACTCGGACTCAACGGGGAAGCTTTCTTT. The rearrangement uses TRBV6-6 and TRBJ1-1, with D unresolved. Germline V gene sequence: CDR1 MNHNY, CDR2 SVGAGI (reference sequence). The CDR3 sequence is 14 residues long. V lost 7 bases, J lost 8 bases, and 20 bases lay in between.

This clone was observed once. The V call is TRBV6-5, the J call TRBJ1-2, with a tentative D call TRBD1 (6 bases). Trimming shortened V by 6 bases and J by 8 bases, and 16 bases separated the two germline ends. The CDR3 has 13 residues. Germline CDR1 MNHEY, CDR2 SVGAGI. The CDR3 DNA follows: TGTGCCAGCAGACCCCTCACAGGGAGCGGCTACACCTTC. This codes for CASRPLTGSGYTF.

The rearrangement joins TRBV10-3 to TRBJ2-3, with D uncertain. The CDR3 loop spans 12 amino acids. Germline V gives CDR1 ENHRY, CDR2 SYGVKD. V was pared by 2 bases and J by 4 bases, with 4 bases between. The CDR3 here is CAISERADTQYF. DNA for the CDR3: TGTGCCATCAGTGAGCGGGCAGATACGCAGTATTTT.

V gene TRBV5-4 combines with J gene TRBJ1-2, with TRBD1 as a possible D gene (5 bases). V was cut by 1 base and J by 3 bases, with 7 bases left in between. Germline V gene data show CDR1 as SGHNT and CDR2 as YYREEE (reference sequence). The CDR3 consists of 13 residues. CDR3 DNA sequence: TGTGCCAGCAGCTTGACAGGATACTATGGCTACACCTTC. It encodes CASSLTGYYGYTF. The whole variable domain, filled in from reference TRBV5-4 and TRBJ1-2, reads ETGVTQSPTHLIKTRGQQVTLRCSSQSGHNTVSWYQQALGQGPQFIFQYYREEENGRGNFPPRFSGLQFPNYSSELNVNALELDDSALYLCASSLTGYYGYTFGSGTRLTVV.

The rearrangement joins TRBV10-3 to TRBJ2-5; D call uncertain. The CDR3 has 15 amino acids. Trimming removed 0 bases from V and 2 bases from J, with 10 bases in between. Germline CDR1 reads ENHRY; CDR2 reads SYGVKD. The CDR3 coding sequence is TGTGCCATCAGTGAGTCGAATTTAGCTCAAGAGACCCAGTACTTC. Its protein product is CAISESNLAQETQYF.

The chain uses TRBV6-1 and TRBJ2-4, with D perhaps matching TRBD1 (5 bases). Germline CDR1 MNHNS, CDR2 SASEGT. Trimming left V 3 bases short and J 6 bases short, with 9 bases between. This CDR3 region has 13 residues. For the CDR3, the DNA is TGTGCCAGCAGTGAGGGGCCGGTAAACATTCAGTACTTC. Translation gives CASSEGPVNIQYF.

The chain is built from TRBV4-3 and TRBJ1-2; D is undetermined. The V and J ends lost 3 bases and 1 base respectively, with 6 bases between them. Germline V gene data show CDR1 as LGHNA and CDR2 as YSLEER. The CDR3 totals 13 residues. The CDR3: CASSQSVNYGYTF. The CDR3 nucleotides read TGCGCCAGCAGCCAGAGTGTTAACTATGGCTACACCTTC.

The chain links TRBV6-1 to TRBJ2-7; the D is unclear. CDR1 MNHNS and CDR2 SASEGT come from the germline V gene. Trimming stripped 0 bases from V and 3 bases from J, with 12 bases between. This CDR3 spans 15 amino acids. CDR3 bases: TGTGCCAGCAGTGAAGCTTCGGGCTTCAGCTACGAGCAGTACTTC. Translating gives CASSEASGFSYEQYF.

As for this clone: Different DNA sequences within this sample yield the same CDR3. The J gene is TRBJ1-6, the V gene TRBV25-1; no clear D gene. This CDR3 contains 14 residues. CDR1 is MGHDK and CDR2 is SYGVNS in the germline V gene. The V end was cut by 1 base, the J end by 4 bases, with 5 bases between. This CDR3 is CASSESGYNSPLHF. The CDR3 DNA reads as TGTGCCAGCAGTGAATCTGGTTATAATTCACCCCTCCACTTT. The full variable domain, with the rest looked up from reference TRBV25-1 and TRBJ1-6, is EADIYQTPRYLVIGTGKKITLECSQTMGHDKMYWYQQDPGMELHLIHYSYGVNSTEKGDLSSESTVSRIRTEHFPLTLESARPSHTSQYLCASSESGYNSPLHFGNGTRLTVT.

This rearrangement joins TRBV6-5 to TRBJ1-5; the match to TRBD1 covers 9 bases. From germline, CDR1 is MNHEY and CDR2 SVGAGI. The V and J ends lost 6 bases and 6 bases, in that order; junction bases with no gene match: 6. The length of the CDR3 is 14 residues. Here the CDR3 reads CASRRQGVGQPQHF. DNA for the CDR3: TGTGCCAGCAGACGACAGGGGGTAGGTCAGCCCCAGCATTTT.

This chain connects TRBV30 to TRBJ1-5; no reliable D call. Trimming stripped 2 bases from V and 0 bases from J, with 5 bases between. CDR1 is GTSNPN, CDR2 SVGIG, per germline (reference sequence). This CDR3 is 13 amino acids long. CDR3 bases: TGTGCCTGGAGTCCCTATAGCAATCAGCCCCAGCATTTT. This sequence encodes CAWSPYSNQPQHF.